Included here is one T cell receptor (beta chain) sequence, with context. The CDR3 has 16 residues. From germline, CDR1 is LNHDA and CDR2 SQIVND (reference sequence). V was pared by 7 bases and J by 1 base, with 12 bases of the junction left unmatched. This sample is drawn from a study of control samples from healthy donors and cancer patients. Using immunoSEQ multiplex PCR, the repertoire was profiled, and TCRdb retains in-frame clones only, with some absent. This repertoire shows approximately 120,000 clones, around 89% found once; its top ten account for 15% to 20%. The TCR comes from a woman in her fifties or sixties in good health. The specimen was blood. This sequence joins TRBV19 and TRBJ1-2; TRBD1 aligns across 7 bases. As DNA, the CDR3 is TGTGCCAGTACCCTAATGACAGGGCCCGTTAACTATGGCTACACCTTC. It specifies CASTLMTGPVNYGYTF.